One sample yielded the 16 T cell receptor beta chains listed below, sequenced in a study of T-cell memory formation after mild COVID-19. MiXCR, run by TCRdb on the 5' RACE reads, gives a single entry per CDR3 protein. The data hold about 430,000 distinct CDR3 sequences, with approximately 19% observed a single time. Sequencing input: PBMCs or a T cell subset sorted from them (not recorded which). The source is a man aged 18 to 30 who had mild COVID-19 (a few samples of this study predate the infection). Cell type and time point are not known.

The sample holds a few counts of this clonotype. The chain uses TRBV5-1 and TRBJ2-7; D is uncertain. V lost 4 bases and J 5 bases, leaving 13 bases between the germline ends. This CDR3 spans 13 amino acids. From germline, CDR1 is SGHRS and CDR2 YFSETQ. The CDR3 region has the DNA TGCGCCAGCAGCCGAGATCCGGGTAACGAGCAGTACTTC. Amino acids: CASSRDPGNEQYF.

This clonotype has more than one count but fewer than ten. J is TRBJ2-7 and V is TRBV2; D possibly matches TRBD1 or TRBD2 (5 bases each). V was trimmed by 5 bases and J by 4 bases, leaving 24 bases between them. Germline assignment: CDR1 SNHLY and CDR2 FYNNEI. The length of the CDR3 is 17 residues. CDR3 residues: CASSLPGRRNWVYEQYV. In nucleotides, the CDR3 is TGTGCCAGCAGTTTACCGGGACGGAGGAATTGGGTTTACGAGCAGTACGTC.

V usage is TRBV12-3 or TRBV12-4 and J usage is TRBJ2-3, with a weak D call TRBD2 (7 bases). The germline V and J ends were trimmed by 8 bases and 5 bases, with 17 bases remaining between them. The CDR3 consists of 14 residues. CDR3 amino acids: CASHTGGPGDTQYF. The CDR3 DNA follows: TGTGCCAGCCACACGGGGGGCCCGGGAGATACGCAGTATTTT.

The genes are TRBV5-1 and TRBJ1-1; a possible D gene is TRBD1 (5 bases). Germline V CDR1 and CDR2: SGHRS, YFSETQ. Trimming stripped 10 bases from V and 0 bases from J, with 13 bases between. The CDR3 runs to 13 residues. The CDR3 bases are TGCGCCTCCGGGGGGGGAATGAACACTGAAGCTTTCTTT. This translates into CASGGGMNTEAFF.

This sequence joins TRBV25-1 and TRBJ2-1; a weak D match, TRBD1 (5 bases). CDR1 and CDR2 (germline): MGHDK, SYGVNS. The CDR3 is 12 residues long. Trimming left V 7 bases short and J 4 bases short, with 8 bases between. The CDR3 sequence is CASTSGYNEQFF. CDR3 sequence (DNA): TGTGCCAGCACCTCAGGGTACAATGAGCAGTTCTTC.

The rearrangement uses TRBV7-9 and TRBJ2-3; D not resolved. CDR1 is SEHNR, CDR2 FQNEAQ, per germline (reference sequence). The V end lost 7 bases, the J end lost 6 bases, and 11 bases lay between the germline ends. CDR3 length: 12 residues. In nucleotides, the CDR3 is TGTGCCAGCAAGGAAGATAGTGATACGCAGTATTTT. Its protein product is CASKEDSDTQYF.

The chain recombines TRBV9 with TRBJ1-6, with D hard to call. Trimming stripped 2 bases from V and 10 bases from J, with 16 bases between. From germline, CDR1 is SGDLS and CDR2 YYNGEE. CDR3 size: 15 residues. The chain's CDR3 is CASSVGPLVGSPLHF. The CDR3 DNA is TGTGCCAGCAGCGTCGGGCCGCTGGTGGGGTCACCCCTCCACTTT.

By share, this clonotype counts as large. The gene calls are TRBV7-8 and TRBJ2-2; D unclear. The ends were cut back, 5 bases at V and 0 bases at J, with 7 bases in the middle. The CDR3 totals 14 residues. Germline loops: CDR1 SGHVS, CDR2 FQNEAQ. CDR3 protein: CASSAVANTGELFF. DNA of the CDR3: TGTGCCAGCAGCGCAGTCGCGAACACCGGGGAGCTGTTTTTT.

In its sample, this clonotype was seen a few times. This chain links TRBV29-1 with TRBJ1-1; TRBD1 matches 9 bases. The V and J ends lost 5 bases and 2 bases, in that order; junction bases with no gene match: 3. The CDR3 extends over 13 amino acids. Germline CDR1 is SQVTM and CDR2 is ANQGSEA. CDR3 sequence reads: CSVFTGGNTEAFF. CDR3 nucleotides: TGCAGCGTTTTCACAGGGGGCAACACTGAAGCTTTCTTT. Drawing the rest from reference TRBV29-1 and TRBJ1-1, the complete variable domain is SAVISQKPSRDICQRGTSLTIQCQVDSQVTMMFWYRQQPGQSLTLIATANQGSEATYESGFVIDKFPISRPNLTFSTLTVSNMSPEDSSIYLCSVFTGGNTEAFFGQGTRLTVV.

Many counts were recorded for this clonotype. The chain employs TRBV4-1 and TRBJ2-6, with D possibly matching TRBD1 (5 bases). This CDR3 contains 15 residues. V lost 3 bases to trimming and J lost 2 bases, with 8 bases between them. Germline V gene lookup returns CDR1 MGHRA and CDR2 YSYEKL. DNA of the CDR3: TGCGCCAGCAGCCAGCAGGGTACTGGGGCCAACGTCCTGACTTTC. Translated, it gives CASSQQGTGANVLTF.

The chain joins TRBV7-7 to TRBJ2-2, with D tentatively TRBD2 (5 bases). The CDR3 runs to 13 residues. Germline CDR1 is SSHAT and CDR2 is FNYEAQ (reference sequence). CDR3 protein: CASAGTVGGELFF. The DNA of the CDR3 is TGTGCTAGCGCAGGAACAGTGGGCGGGGAGCTGTTTTTT.

The chain combines TRBV27 with TRBJ2-1, with 8 nucleotides matching TRBD2. V lost 5 bases, J lost 3 bases, and 3 bases stayed unmatched. The CDR3 totals 14 residues. The germline V gene has CDR1 MNHEY and CDR2 SMNVEV (reference sequence). CDR3 nucleotides: TGTGCCAGCAGTGGAGCGGGGGACTACAATGAGCAGTTCTTC. This sequence encodes CASSGAGDYNEQFF.

CDR3 sequence (DNA): TGTGCCACCGGCGTCCTCGGTGAGCTGTTTTTT. It codes for CATGVLGELFF. The rearrangement uses TRBV24-1 and TRBJ2-2; no definite D call. The CDR3 runs 11 residues. Trimming took 9 bases from V and 11 from J, leaving 12 bases between them. Germline loops: CDR1 KGHDR, CDR2 SFDVKD.

This clonotype was seen a handful of times. This chain joins TRBV20-1 and TRBJ2-5; TRBD2 aligns across 9 bases. The CDR3 is 14 residues long. Germline trimming cut 5 bases from V and 5 bases from J; bases unmatched to any gene: 9. Germline V lookup: CDR1 DFQATT, CDR2 SNEGSKA (reference sequence). DNA for the CDR3: TGCAGTGCTGAAGCGGGGGGCGCCAGGGAGACCCAGTACTTC. It is translated as CSAEAGGARETQYF.

This clonotype was detected a few times. The genes are TRBV12-3 or TRBV12-4 and TRBJ1-2, with a possible D match to TRBD1 (5 bases). There are 11 residues in the CDR3. The ends were cut back, 8 bases at V and 5 bases at J, with 9 bases in the middle. CDR3 in DNA: TGTGCCAGCGGGGGAGCGTATGGCTACACCTTC. Its translation: CASGGAYGYTF.

This clonotype came up many times. V gene TRBV7-2 combines with J gene TRBJ2-5; D may be TRBD1 or TRBD2 (6 bases each). CDR3 length: 15 amino acids. V was shortened by 0 bases and J by 4 bases, with 12 bases between the two germline ends. CDR1 is SGHTA and CDR2 is FQGNSA in the germline V gene. CDR3 sequence reads: CASSLASRGGETQYF. The CDR3, as DNA: TGTGCCAGCAGCTTAGCCTCCAGGGGAGGAGAGACCCAGTACTTC. The full variable domain, completed using reference TRBV7-2 and TRBJ2-5, is GAGVSQSPSNKVTEKGKDVELRCDPISGHTALYWYRQSLGQGLEFLIYFQGNSAPDKSGLPSDRFSAERTGGSVSTLTIQRTQQEDSAVYLCASSLASRGGETQYFGPGTRLLVL.